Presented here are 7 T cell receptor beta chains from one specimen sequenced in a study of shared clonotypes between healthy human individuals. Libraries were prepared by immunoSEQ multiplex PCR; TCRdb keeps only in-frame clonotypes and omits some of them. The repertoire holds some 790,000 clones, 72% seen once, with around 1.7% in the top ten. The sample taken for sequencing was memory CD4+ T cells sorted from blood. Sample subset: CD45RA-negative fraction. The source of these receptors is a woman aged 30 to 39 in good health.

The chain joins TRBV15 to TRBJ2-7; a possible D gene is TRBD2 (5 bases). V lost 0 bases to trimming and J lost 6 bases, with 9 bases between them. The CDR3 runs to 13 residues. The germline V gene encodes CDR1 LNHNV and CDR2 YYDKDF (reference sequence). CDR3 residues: CATSRDLAGEQYF. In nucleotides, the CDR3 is TGTGCCACCAGCAGAGATCTAGCCGGCGAGCAGTACTTC. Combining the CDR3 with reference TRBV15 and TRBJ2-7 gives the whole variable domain DAMVIQNPRYQVTQFGKPVTLSCSQTLNHNVMYWYQQKSSQAPKLLFHYYDKDFNNEADTPDNFQSRRPNTSFCFLDIRSPGLGDTAMYLCATSRDLAGEQYFGPGTRLTVT.

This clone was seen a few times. CDR3 in DNA: TGCGCCAGCAGCTTGGGTCGACAGGGCTATGAGCAGTTCTTC. Its translation is CASSLGRQGYEQFF. The chain joins TRBV5-1 to TRBJ2-1, with 7 positions matching TRBD1. This CDR3 comprises 14 residues. The V gene end was trimmed by 0 bases and the J gene end by 8 bases; junction bases not matched to a gene: 5. Germline CDR1 and CDR2: SGHRS and YFSETQ.

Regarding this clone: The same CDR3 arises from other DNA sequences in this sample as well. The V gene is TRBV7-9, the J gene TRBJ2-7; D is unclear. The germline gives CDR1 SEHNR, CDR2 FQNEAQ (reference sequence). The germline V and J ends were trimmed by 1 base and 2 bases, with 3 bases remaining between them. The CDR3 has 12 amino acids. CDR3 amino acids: CASSLEAYEQYF. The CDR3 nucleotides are TGTGCCAGCAGCTTAGAAGCCTACGAGCAGTACTTC.

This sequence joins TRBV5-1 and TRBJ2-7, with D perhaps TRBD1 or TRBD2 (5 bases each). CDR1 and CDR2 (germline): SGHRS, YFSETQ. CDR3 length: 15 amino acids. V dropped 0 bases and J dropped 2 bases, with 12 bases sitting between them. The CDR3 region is CASSLAWDGPYEQYF. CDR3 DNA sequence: TGCGCCAGCAGCTTGGCCTGGGACGGACCCTACGAGCAGTACTTC. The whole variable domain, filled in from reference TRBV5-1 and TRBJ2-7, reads KAGVTQTPRYLIKTRGQQVTLSCSPISGHRSVSWYQQTPGQGLQFLFEYFSETQRNKGNFPGRFSGRQFSNSRSEMNVSTLELGDSALYLCASSLAWDGPYEQYFGPGTRLTVT.

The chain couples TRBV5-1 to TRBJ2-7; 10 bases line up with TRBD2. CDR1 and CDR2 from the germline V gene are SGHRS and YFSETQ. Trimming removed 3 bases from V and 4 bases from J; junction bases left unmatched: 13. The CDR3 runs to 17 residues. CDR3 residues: CASSWGNSGRTAYEQYF. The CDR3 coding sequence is TGCGCCAGCAGCTGGGGTAATAGCGGGAGGACTGCGTACGAGCAGTACTTC.

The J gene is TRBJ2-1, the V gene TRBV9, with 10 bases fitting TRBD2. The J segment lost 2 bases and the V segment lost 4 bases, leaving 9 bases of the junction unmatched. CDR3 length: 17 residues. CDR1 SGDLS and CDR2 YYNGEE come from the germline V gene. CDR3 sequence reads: CASSRRLLAGAYNEQFF. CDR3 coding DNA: TGTGCCAGCAGCAGAAGACTCCTAGCGGGAGCCTACAATGAGCAGTTCTTC.

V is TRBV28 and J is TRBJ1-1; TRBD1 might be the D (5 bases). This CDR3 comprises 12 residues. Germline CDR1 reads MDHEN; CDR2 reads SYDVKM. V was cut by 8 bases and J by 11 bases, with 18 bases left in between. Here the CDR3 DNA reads TGTGCCAGCCGGCTCCGTCCGGGGCTCGCTTTCTTT. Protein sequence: CASRLRPGLAFF.